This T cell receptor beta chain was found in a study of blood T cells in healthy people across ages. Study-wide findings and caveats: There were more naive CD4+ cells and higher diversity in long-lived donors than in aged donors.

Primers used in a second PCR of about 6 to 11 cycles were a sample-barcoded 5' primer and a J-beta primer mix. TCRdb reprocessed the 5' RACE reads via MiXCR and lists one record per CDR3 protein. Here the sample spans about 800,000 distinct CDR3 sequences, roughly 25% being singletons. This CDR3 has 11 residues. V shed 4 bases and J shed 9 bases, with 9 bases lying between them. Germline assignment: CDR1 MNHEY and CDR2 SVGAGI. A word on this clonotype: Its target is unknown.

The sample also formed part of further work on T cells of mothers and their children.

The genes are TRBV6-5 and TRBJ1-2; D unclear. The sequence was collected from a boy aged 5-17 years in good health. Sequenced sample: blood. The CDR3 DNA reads TGTGCCAGCAGTTGGAGAGACAGCTACACCTTC. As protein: CASSWRDSYTF.